The sample holds many counts of the clone carrying this T cell receptor (beta chain). The antigen is unknown. This entry comes from a study of T-cell reconstitution after alpha-beta-depleted transplantation in children. General study points: Diversity and T-cell counts at one year after transplant derived mostly from new T cells. Roughly two months post-transplant, alpha-beta T cells reportedly originated from several hundred graft clones that had expanded. Surviving recipient cells, namely T cells and thymic progenitors, were the source of high day-60 TCRbeta diversity in some patients.

V lost 0 bases and J 2 bases, leaving 14 bases between the germline ends. Germline V lookup: CDR1 SGHRS, CDR2 YFSETQ. This CDR3 has 16 residues. A library of TCRbeta sequences, prepared with unique molecular identifiers, was generated. TCRdb redid the calling of the PCR reads with MiXCR, one entry per CDR3 protein. The sample yields hundreds of thousands of distinct CDR3 sequences, under 15% seen once. This chain joins TRBV5-1 and TRBJ2-5; either TRBD1 or TRBD2 may fit D (5 bases each). The origin of this receptor is a male patient younger than 18 who had a stem cell transplant for acute myeloid leukemia, so the T cells may come from the graft donor. The source material was PBMCs, mostly from graft donor cells, sampled 360 days after TCRalphabeta/CD19-depleted stem cell transplant. In nucleotides, the CDR3 is TGCGCCAGCAGCTTGGCGGCTATGGGGGATCAAGAGACCCAGTACTTC. It specifies CASSLAAMGDQETQYF.